The 30 T cell receptor beta chains presented below share a single source sample, sequenced in a study of CD8 T cells in ankylosing spondylitis. General study points: Characteristic, it appeared, of ankylosing spondylitis blood was a TCR beta motif of several highly homologous variants.

TCRdb processed the 5' RACE reads anew with MiXCR; each CDR3 protein has one entry. The sample shows approximately 300,000 distinct CDR3 sequences, under 8.5% of them seen only once. Their recognized antigens are unknown. Material: blood, either unsorted or a sorted T cell fraction (not recorded which). Every receptor here comes from a male donor with ankylosing spondylitis.

This clonotype was seen repeatedly, ten times or more. The gene calls are TRBV12-3 or TRBV12-4 and TRBJ2-1; TRBD2 aligns across 13 bases. The CDR3 loop spans 16 amino acids. V lost 4 bases to trimming and J lost 7 bases; unmatched junction nucleotides: 7. The CDR3 spells CASSSSRLAGGNEQFF. For the CDR3, the DNA is TGTGCCAGCAGTTCCTCGCGACTAGCGGGAGGTAATGAGCAGTTCTTC.

The V gene is TRBV29-1, the J gene TRBJ2-1; a weak D match, TRBD1 (7 bases). Germline CDR1 reads SQVTM; CDR2 reads ANQGSEA. The CDR3 extends over 11 amino acids. Deletions cut 4 bases from V and 9 bases from J, with 10 bases between. CDR3 in DNA: TGCAGCGTTGCAGGGGGAGGTGAGCAGTTCTTC. This encodes CSVAGGGEQFF.

The gene calls are TRBV29-1 and TRBJ2-2; D unresolved. V lost 3 bases, J lost 6 bases, and 11 bases lay in between. The germline gives CDR1 SQVTM, CDR2 ANQGSEA. The CDR3 totals 13 residues. CDR3 amino acids: CSVEGFGAGELFF. The CDR3 coding sequence is TGCAGCGTTGAGGGTTTCGGTGCCGGGGAGCTGTTTTTT.

The chain has TRBV20-1 and TRBJ2-1; 11 nucleotides agree with TRBD2. CDR3 size: 18 residues. With V trimmed by 0 bases and J by 0 bases, 7 bases remained unmatched. Germline CDR1 is DFQATT and CDR2 is SNEGSKA (reference sequence). The CDR3 DNA follows: TGCAGTGCTAGAGATTTAGCGGGAGGGGGCAGCTCCTACAATGAGCAGTTCTTC. As protein: CSARDLAGGGSSYNEQFF.

The J gene is TRBJ2-3, the V gene TRBV4-2; D gene unclear. CDR3 length: 13 residues. Trimming left V 0 bases short and J 5 bases short, with 6 bases between. From germline, CDR1 is LGHNA and CDR2 YNFKEQ. CDR3 coding DNA: TGTGCCAGCAGCCAAGAAGGTCAAGATACGCAGTATTTT. It codes for CASSQEGQDTQYF.

This rearrangement joins TRBV6-5 to TRBJ1-4; a weak D match, TRBD1 (5 bases). Germline-derived CDR1 and CDR2 are MNHEY and SVGAGI. The CDR3 loop spans 15 amino acids. V was clipped by 5 bases and J by 5 bases, with 15 bases between them. CDR3 DNA sequence: TGTGCCAGCAGTAACCAGGGTTTGTCGAATGAAAAACTGTTTTTT. Amino acid sequence: CASSNQGLSNEKLFF.

A few counts support this clonotype. This sequence may be a read error, since a much larger clone differs from it by one base. This rearrangement joins TRBV28 to TRBJ2-7; the match to TRBD1 covers 7 bases. The CDR3 covers 13 residues. V was clipped by 6 bases and J by 0 bases; unmatched bases: 2. Germline values: CDR1 MDHEN, CDR2 SYDVKM. The CDR3 region is CASRRQGSYEQYF. For the CDR3, the DNA is TGTGCCAGCAGGCGACAGGGCTCCTACGAGCAGTACTTC.

This clonotype was recorded many times. This chain links TRBV7-9 with TRBJ1-1; possibly TRBD1 for D (6 bases). The CDR3 totals 15 residues. V was clipped by 1 base and J by 5 bases, with 14 bases between them. Germline V gene lookup returns CDR1 SEHNR and CDR2 FQNEAQ (reference sequence). CDR3 protein: CASSLGPGGPTEAFF. As DNA, the CDR3 is TGTGCCAGCAGCTTAGGGCCCGGGGGGCCGACTGAAGCTTTCTTT.

This clonotype was counted a few times. V and J are TRBV7-3 and TRBJ2-2, with 13 bases aligning to TRBD2. Germline loops: CDR1 SGHTA, CDR2 FQGTGA. V trimming: 2 bases; J trimming: 3 bases; junction bases outside the gene matches: 9. The CDR3 extends over 19 amino acids. The DNA for the CDR3 is TGTGCCAGCAGCTTACGGACTAGCGGGAGTTTTAGGGACACCGGGGAGCTGTTTTTT. Encoded protein: CASSLRTSGSFRDTGELFF.

This clonotype has a count of ten or more. The rearrangement uses TRBV27 and TRBJ2-3; D gene uncertain. With 5 bases removed from V and 2 bases from J, the gap between germline ends came to 11 bases. The CDR3 runs to 14 residues. Germline CDR1 reads MNHEY; CDR2 reads SMNVEV (reference sequence). CDR3 nucleotide sequence: TGTGCCAGCAGTGCGGACGGCAACACAGATACGCAGTATTTT. Translated: CASSADGNTDTQYF.

This clonotype was seen only a few times. The V gene is TRBV12-3 or TRBV12-4, the J gene TRBJ1-5; 9 bases agree with TRBD1. The CDR3 consists of 16 residues. The junction had 9 bases not matched to a gene; V was cut back by 4 bases and J by 5 bases. CDR3 DNA: TGTGCCAGCAGTTCCTCCCTTGGGACAGGGTATCAGCCCCAGCATTTT. It yields the protein CASSSSLGTGYQPQHF.

This clonotype has only a few counts. The rearrangement uses TRBV4-2 and TRBJ2-7; 12 positions match TRBD2. This CDR3 comprises 17 residues. The V segment lost 4 bases and the J segment 1 base; nucleotides outside the gene matches: 8. The germline CDR1 and CDR2 sequences are LGHNA and YNFKEQ. CDR3 in DNA: TGTGCCAGCAGCCGCGCCGGGACTAGCGGGTTTTCCTACGAGCAGTACTTC. It codes for CASSRAGTSGFSYEQYF.

This clonotype was seen more than once but under ten times. V is TRBV5-1 and J is TRBJ2-7; D gene unclear. Germline CDR1 SGHRS, CDR2 YFSETQ. This CDR3 contains 15 residues. Between the trimmed V and J ends, which lost 0 bases and 5 bases, there was a span of 15 bases. CDR3 protein: CASSLGAGIGNEQYF. The CDR3 DNA reads as TGCGCCAGCAGCTTGGGGGCAGGCATTGGGAACGAGCAGTACTTC. Combining the CDR3 with reference TRBV5-1 and TRBJ2-7 gives the whole variable domain KAGVTQTPRYLIKTRGQQVTLSCSPISGHRSVSWYQQTPGQGLQFLFEYFSETQRNKGNFPGRFSGRQFSNSRSEMNVSTLELGDSALYLCASSLGAGIGNEQYFGPGTRLTVT.

This clonotype was recorded many times. This chain connects TRBV10-3 to TRBJ2-7; weak D call: TRBD1 (6 bases). Trimming pared 2 bases from V and 4 bases from J, leaving 12 bases between. Germline V gene data show CDR1 as ENHRY and CDR2 as SYGVKD. The CDR3 loop spans 14 amino acids. CDR3 coding DNA: TGTGCCATCAGTGAGGAGGTCAGGGGTTACGAGCAGTACTTC. Protein product: CAISEEVRGYEQYF.

This clonotype was recorded a few times. The chain has TRBV9 and TRBJ2-1, with D perhaps TRBD1 or TRBD2 (6 bases each). This CDR3 comprises 16 residues. CDR1 and CDR2 from the germline V gene are SGDLS and YYNGEE. Trimming shortened V by 4 bases and J by 7 bases, and 21 bases separated the two germline ends. In nucleotides, the CDR3 is TGTGCCAGCAGCCCACCTTGGGGGGCAGAAGGTAATGAGCAGTTCTTC. It is translated as CASSPPWGAEGNEQFF.

The V and J genes are TRBV27 and TRBJ2-7; D possibly corresponds to TRBD1 (6 bases). CDR1 and CDR2 (germline): MNHEY, SMNVEV (reference sequence). This CDR3 spans 14 amino acids. Trimming left V 3 bases short and J 4 bases short, with 13 bases between. CDR3 sequence: CASSFGQGMYEQYF. CDR3 coding DNA: TGTGCCAGCAGTTTTGGTCAGGGGATGTACGAGCAGTACTTC.

This clonotype was recorded many times. The V gene is TRBV5-1, the J gene TRBJ2-5; D is possibly TRBD1 (5 bases). Germline loops: CDR1 SGHRS, CDR2 YFSETQ. This CDR3 comprises 14 residues. V was clipped by 4 bases and J by 5 bases, with 15 bases between them. The CDR3 nucleotides read TGCGCCAGCAGCCTCAGGGTGGCCGGCGAGACCCAGTACTTC. Protein: CASSLRVAGETQYF. Using reference TRBV5-1 and TRBJ2-5 for the parts outside the CDR3, the full variable domain is KAGVTQTPRYLIKTRGQQVTLSCSPISGHRSVSWYQQTPGQGLQFLFEYFSETQRNKGNFPGRFSGRQFSNSRSEMNVSTLELGDSALYLCASSLRVAGETQYFGPGTRLLVL.

This clonotype appeared a few times. This sequence joins TRBV6-1 and TRBJ2-2; D is possibly TRBD1 (6 bases). The CDR3 loop spans 14 amino acids. V was shortened by 5 bases and J by 5 bases, with 12 bases between the two germline ends. Germline assignment: CDR1 MNHNS and CDR2 SASEGT. The CDR3 loop reads CASSKMGATGELFF. The CDR3 DNA follows: TGTGCCAGCAGTAAAATGGGGGCGACCGGGGAGCTGTTTTTT.

There are a few counts of this clonotype. This rearrangement joins TRBV7-2 to TRBJ2-7, with D perhaps given as TRBD1 or TRBD2 (5 bases each). Germline CDR1 and CDR2: SGHTA and FQGNSA. Trimming stripped 5 bases from V and 1 base from J, with 15 bases between. This CDR3 has 15 amino acids. Here the CDR3 DNA reads TGTGCCAGCAGCCCATCCCAGGGAGAGTCCTACGAGCAGTACTTC. Translation gives CASSPSQGESYEQYF.

This clonotype has at least ten counts. The chain employs TRBV12-3 or TRBV12-4 and TRBJ1-5; D is ambiguous. The CDR3 is 15 amino acids. The V end was cut by 3 bases, the J end by 7 bases, with 16 bases between. CDR3 sequence (DNA): TGTGCCAGCAGTTTCGTGGGCCCAGGAGGACAGCCCCAGCATTTT. It is translated as CASSFVGPGGQPQHF.

This clonotype has just a few counts. The rearrangement joins TRBV11-2 to TRBJ2-3; unclear D gene. V was cut by 1 base and J by 4 bases, with 6 bases left in between. From germline, CDR1 is SGHAT and CDR2 FQNNGV. The CDR3 sequence is 13 residues long. This CDR3 is CASSLAQADTQYF. CDR3 sequence (DNA): TGTGCCAGCAGCTTAGCCCAGGCAGATACGCAGTATTTT.

The chain links TRBV20-1 to TRBJ2-1; D is unresolved. The CDR3 has 16 residues. V was cut by 5 bases and J by 0 bases, with 17 bases left in between. The germline V gene has CDR1 DFQATT and CDR2 SNEGSKA (reference sequence). The CDR3 nucleotides are TGCAGTGCTCCGACCGCAGCTGCCCCCTCCTACAATGAGCAGTTCTTC. Residues: CSAPTAAAPSYNEQFF.

This clonotype was counted between two and nine times. The gene calls are TRBV20-1 and TRBJ2-1; TRBD2 agrees at 9 bases. Germline assignment: CDR1 DFQATT and CDR2 SNEGSKA (reference sequence). V lost 2 bases to trimming and J lost 9 bases; unmatched junction nucleotides: 11. The CDR3 contains 15 residues. The CDR3 region is CSARIAGGPYGEQFF. In nucleotides, the CDR3 is TGCAGTGCTAGAATTGCGGGAGGGCCTTACGGTGAGCAGTTCTTC.

This clonotype has a handful of counts. V usage is TRBV29-1 and J usage is TRBJ1-2; TRBD1 agrees at 7 bases. Germline V CDR1 and CDR2: SQVTM, ANQGSEA. V was clipped by 4 bases and J by 4 bases; unmatched bases: 9. This CDR3 contains 14 residues. The DNA of the CDR3 is TGCAGCGTTGCCCGGGACAGCCAATTCTATGGCTACACCTTC. Translated: CSVARDSQFYGYTF.

The V call is TRBV4-2, the J call TRBJ2-3; 7 bases fit TRBD2. The CDR3 extends over 14 amino acids. Trimming at V came to 1 base and at J to 3 bases, leaving 1 base not matched to a gene. Germline CDR1 LGHNA, CDR2 YNFKEQ. The CDR3 bases are TGTGCCAGCAGCCAAGGCGGGAGAACAGATACGCAGTATTTT. It yields the protein CASSQGGRTDTQYF.

This clonotype was observed at least ten times. The rearrangement uses TRBV4-1 and TRBJ2-7, with D possibly TRBD2 on 6 matching bases. Germline CDR1 reads MGHRA; CDR2 reads YSYEKL. The CDR3 is 13 amino acids. V dropped 1 base and J dropped 2 bases, with 6 bases sitting between them. CDR3 in DNA: TGCGCCAGCAGCCAAGGACTAGCCTACGAGCAGTACTTC. Its translation is CASSQGLAYEQYF.

This clonotype was counted a few times. CDR3 sequence (DNA): TGTGCCAGCAGTCCCGACAGGGTTGGTGAAAAACTGTTTTTT. Amino acids: CASSPDRVGEKLFF. The V call is TRBV12-3 or TRBV12-4, the J call TRBJ1-4, with 7 bases identical to TRBD1. This CDR3 comprises 14 residues. V trimming: 5 bases; J trimming: 7 bases; junction bases outside the gene matches: 7.

This clonotype was seen only a few times. The chain couples TRBV2 to TRBJ2-1; 7 nucleotides line up with TRBD2. Germline CDR1 and CDR2: SNHLY and FYNNEI. This CDR3 region has 13 residues. The J segment lost 2 bases and the V segment lost 8 bases, leaving 3 bases of the junction unmatched. CDR3 DNA sequence: TGTGCCAGCGGGGAGGGCCCCTACAATGAGCAGTTCTTC. This translates into CASGEGPYNEQFF.

In this sample, this clonotype turned up many times. The J gene is TRBJ1-6, the V gene TRBV29-1; D is unresolved. Trimming cost V 4 bases and J 8 bases, with 9 bases left between them. The germline V gene encodes CDR1 SQVTM and CDR2 ANQGSEA. CDR3 length: 12 amino acids. CDR3 residues: CSVGGGDSPLHF. CDR3 coding DNA: TGCAGCGTTGGAGGTGGGGATTCACCCCTCCACTTT.

The chain links TRBV7-2 to TRBJ2-1; D is undetermined. The germline V gene encodes CDR1 SGHTA and CDR2 FQGNSA. The CDR3 contains 15 residues. V was shortened by 3 bases and J by 2 bases, with 11 bases between the two germline ends. CDR3 sequence reads: CASSLGDGTYNEQFF. CDR3 DNA: TGTGCCAGCAGCTTGGGTGACGGAACCTACAATGAGCAGTTCTTC.